The 5 T cell receptor beta chains given below trace back to one sample, sequenced in a study of T cells after yellow fever vaccination. TCRdb itself ran the 5' RACE reads through MiXCR, one entry per CDR3 protein. Of some 320,000 distinct CDR3 sequences in the sample, approximately 4.3% were seen once. Sequencing was performed on PBMCs, taken 15 days after the yellow fever booster vaccination. The receptors were sampled from a man younger than 35 who received the YFV17D yellow fever vaccine.

This clonotype was found many times. The genes are TRBV20-1 and TRBJ1-1; no definite D call. Trimming left V 1 base short and J 1 base short, with 10 bases between. Germline CDR1 reads DFQATT; CDR2 reads SNEGSKA (reference sequence). The CDR3 sequence is 14 residues long. For the CDR3, the DNA is TGCAGTGCTAGAGCCGGTGGGTGGAACACTGAAGCTTTCTTT. Its translation is CSARAGGWNTEAFF.

V gene TRBV5-1 combines with J gene TRBJ2-1, with TRBD1 matching 8 bases. Germline CDR1 reads SGHRS; CDR2 reads YFSETQ. With 1 base clipped from V and 12 bases from J, the junction kept 15 bases outside the gene matches. The CDR3 is 16 residues long. This CDR3 reads CASSLSTGQAATGQFF. The DNA of the CDR3 is TGCGCCAGCAGCTTGTCGACGGGACAGGCTGCGACGGGGCAGTTCTTC. The whole variable domain, filled in from reference TRBV5-1 and TRBJ2-1, reads KAGVTQTPRYLIKTRGQQVTLSCSPISGHRSVSWYQQTPGQGLQFLFEYFSETQRNKGNFPGRFSGRQFSNSRSEMNVSTLELGDSALYLCASSLSTGQAATGQFFGPGTRLTVL.

The rearrangement joins TRBV14 to TRBJ2-7; D assignment may be TRBD1 or TRBD2 (5 bases each). From germline, CDR1 is SGHDN and CDR2 FVKESK. There are 12 residues in the CDR3. Trimming took off 4 bases at V and 13 bases at J, with 17 bases between the two ends. The DNA for the CDR3 is TGTGCCAGCAGCCCTGGGAGCGACAGCCTTTACTTC. Translated: CASSPGSDSLYF.

The gene calls are TRBV3-1 and TRBJ2-1; no clear D gene. CDR1 is LGHDT and CDR2 is YNNKEL in the germline V gene (reference sequence). The V end was cut by 1 base, the J end by 12 bases, with 10 bases between. This CDR3 spans 12 amino acids. The CDR3 DNA is TGTGCCAGCAGCCAAGGCATCCGGCCGCAGTTCTTC. It yields the protein CASSQGIRPQFF.

This clonotype was seen ten or more times. The chain combines TRBV7-9 with TRBJ2-3; TRBD1 is a possible D gene (6 bases). This CDR3 is 15 amino acids long. V was cut by 5 bases and J by 1 base, with 13 bases left in between. Germline CDR1 and CDR2: SEHNR and FQNEAQ (reference sequence). The CDR3 here is CASSLLQGRTDTQYF. The DNA for the CDR3 is TGTGCCAGCAGCCTGCTACAGGGACGCACAGATACGCAGTATTTT. The variable domain in full, completed from reference TRBV7-9 and TRBJ2-3, reads DTGVSQNPRHKITKRGQNVTFRCDPISEHNRLYWYRQTLGQGPEFLTYFQNEAQLEKSRLLSDRFSAERPKGSFSTLEIQRTEQGDSAMYLCASSLLQGRTDTQYFGPGTRLTVL.